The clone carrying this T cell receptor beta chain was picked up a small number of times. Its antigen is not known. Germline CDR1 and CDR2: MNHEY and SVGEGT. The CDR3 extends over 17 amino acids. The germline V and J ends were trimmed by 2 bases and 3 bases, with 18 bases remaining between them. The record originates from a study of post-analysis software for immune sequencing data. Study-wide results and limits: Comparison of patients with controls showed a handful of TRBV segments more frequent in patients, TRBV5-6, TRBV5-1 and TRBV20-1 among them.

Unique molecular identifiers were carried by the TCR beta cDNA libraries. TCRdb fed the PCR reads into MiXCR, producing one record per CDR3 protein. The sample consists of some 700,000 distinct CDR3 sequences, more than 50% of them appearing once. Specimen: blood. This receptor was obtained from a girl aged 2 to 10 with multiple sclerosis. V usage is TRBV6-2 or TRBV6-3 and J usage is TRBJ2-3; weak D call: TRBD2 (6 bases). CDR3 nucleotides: TGTGCCAGCAGTTACGGGCCGACTAGTCAAAGAACAGATACGCAGTATTTT. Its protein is CASSYGPTSQRTDTQYF.